This T cell receptor (beta chain) was profiled in a study of cytomegalovirus exposure and HLA in healthy donors. To note about this clone: Its target is not known.

It was with 60 Vbeta and 13 Jbeta primers that the PCR ran. Clones were read by immunoSEQ multiplex PCR, and TCRdb kept only the in-frame ones, dropping some. The sample records under 150,000 clones, about 70% being singletons. Points from the study as a whole: Several V segments, TRBV6-2 and TRBV6-3 among them, could not be told apart and were dropped.

The CDR3 spans 12 residues. Germline CDR1 is SGHRS and CDR2 is YFSETQ. V gave up 0 bases and J gave up 9 bases, with 8 bases separating them. Sequencing input: PBMCs. The sequence was collected from an older woman in good health and CMV-seropositive. The gene calls are TRBV5-1 and TRBJ2-3, with D unresolved. CDR3 in DNA: TGCGCCAGCAGCTTGGACCGCGTAACGCAGTATTTT. Its translation is CASSLDRVTQYF.